These 19 T cell receptor beta chains originate from one sample sequenced in a study of T cell responses to AZD1222 COVID-19 vaccine. Profiled with immunoSEQ multiplex PCR; TCRdb holds only in-frame clones, not every one. The data contain 85,000 to 130,000 clones, 75% to 90% of them seen just once; the ten biggest clones take up around 8.7%. The sequencing here drew on peripheral blood, taken on day 0 of AZD1222 vaccination. The receptor source for this set is an adult in good health.

The chain combines TRBV19 with TRBJ1-5; 7 bases are a match to TRBD1. Germline values: CDR1 LNHDA, CDR2 SQIVND (reference sequence). The CDR3 spans 18 residues. Germline trimming cut 0 bases from V and 5 bases from J; bases unmatched to any gene: 13. In DNA form, the CDR3 reads TGTGCCAGTAGTATAGATCTAGGGTTGAGGGGGCGGGATCAGCCCCAGCATTTT. It translates to CASSIDLGLRGRDQPQHF. Combining the CDR3 with reference TRBV19 and TRBJ1-5 gives the whole variable domain DGGITQSPKYLFRKEGQNVTLSCEQNLNHDAMYWYRQDPGQGLRLIYYSQIVNDFQKGDIAEGYSVSREKKESFPLTVTSAQKNPTAFYLCASSIDLGLRGRDQPQHFGDGTRLSIL.

The genes are TRBV7-9 and TRBJ2-2; weak D call: TRBD1 (6 bases). Germline-derived CDR1 and CDR2 are SEHNR and FQNEAQ (reference sequence). V shed 2 bases and J shed 7 bases, with 11 bases lying between them. This CDR3 is 14 amino acids long. The CDR3 protein is CASSLYGGIGELFF. Written as DNA, the CDR3 is TGTGCCAGCAGCTTATATGGGGGCATCGGGGAGCTGTTTTTT.

For this clone: One end of the junction does not line up with germline, which may come from a read error. The rearrangement joins TRBV18 to TRBJ2-7; D uncertain. Germline V gene sequence: CDR1 KGHSH, CDR2 LQKENI. The CDR3 totals 12 residues. CDR3 sequence: CASSPGSYEQYF. In DNA, the CDR3 is TGTGCCAGTTCACCTGGTAGCTACGAGCAGTACTTC.

The chain combines TRBV19 with TRBJ1-1, with a tentative D call TRBD1 (6 bases). This CDR3 spans 14 amino acids. The germline V and J ends were trimmed by 6 bases and 0 bases, with 11 bases remaining between them. Germline V lookup: CDR1 LNHDA, CDR2 SQIVND (reference sequence). Written as DNA, the CDR3 is TGTGCCAGTAGACTTACAGGGATGAACACTGAAGCTTTCTTT. This codes for CASRLTGMNTEAFF. Together with reference TRBV19 and TRBJ1-1, the CDR3 gives the full variable domain: DGGITQSPKYLFRKEGQNVTLSCEQNLNHDAMYWYRQDPGQGLRLIYYSQIVNDFQKGDIAEGYSVSREKKESFPLTVTSAQKNPTAFYLCASRLTGMNTEAFFGQGTRLTVV.

The rearrangement uses TRBV5-1 and TRBJ1-2, with D uncertain. There are 15 residues in the CDR3. Between the trimmed V and J ends, which lost 0 bases and 4 bases, there was a span of 13 bases. The germline gives CDR1 SGHRS, CDR2 YFSETQ. Here the CDR3 DNA reads TGCGCCAGCAGCTTGGGACCAACCACGGGCTATGGCTACACCTTC. This encodes CASSLGPTTGYGYTF. The full variable domain, in which reference TRBV5-1 and TRBJ1-2 provide the parts outside the CDR3, is KAGVTQTPRYLIKTRGQQVTLSCSPISGHRSVSWYQQTPGQGLQFLFEYFSETQRNKGNFPGRFSGRQFSNSRSEMNVSTLELGDSALYLCASSLGPTTGYGYTFGSGTRLTVV.

This chain links TRBV18 with TRBJ2-3, with TRBD2 matching 7 bases. V trimming: 6 bases; J trimming: 4 bases; junction bases outside the gene matches: 10. The germline V gene encodes CDR1 KGHSH and CDR2 LQKENI. This CDR3 is 15 amino acids long. In DNA form, the CDR3 reads TGTGCCAGCTCGCCTTTAGCGGGCAGTTCAGATACGCAGTATTTT. Protein product: CASSPLAGSSDTQYF.

Within the sample, this clone is medium-sized. The chain's CDR3 is CASSLRGGAYNEQFF. The CDR3 DNA reads as TGTGCCAGCAGCTTGCGGGGGGGGGCCTACAATGAGCAGTTCTTC. The chain links TRBV11-2 to TRBJ2-1; 9 bases map to TRBD2. This CDR3 region has 15 residues. J lost 2 bases, V lost 3 bases, and 2 bases had no gene match. The germline gives CDR1 SGHAT, CDR2 FQNNGV.

V gene TRBV7-2 combines with J gene TRBJ2-7; D remains unclear. Trimming removed 5 bases from V and 3 bases from J, with 14 bases in between. This CDR3 has 14 amino acids. Looked up from germline, CDR1 is SGHTA and CDR2 is FQGNSA. The DNA for the CDR3 is TGTGCCAGCAGCGTATCTCGAACAAACTACGAGCAGTACTTC. Translating it yields CASSVSRTNYEQYF.

The chain joins TRBV19 to TRBJ1-2, with 8 bases aligning to TRBD1. After removal of 10 bases from V and 8 bases from J, the junction contained 6 bases not matched to a gene. Germline V CDR1 and CDR2: LNHDA, SQIVND (reference sequence). The CDR3 consists of 11 residues. The CDR3 region has the DNA TGTGCCACCGGACAGGGCTACGGCTACACCTTC. This gives the protein CATGQGYGYTF.

V usage is TRBV15 and J usage is TRBJ2-1; TRBD1 aligns across 7 bases. The V and J ends lost 3 bases and 2 bases, in that order; junction bases with no gene match: 13. The length of the CDR3 is 18 residues. Germline assignment: CDR1 LNHNV and CDR2 YYDKDF (reference sequence). The CDR3 spells CATSRILTGVGPYNEQFF. CDR3 nucleotides: TGTGCCACCAGCAGGATACTCACAGGGGTAGGGCCCTACAATGAGCAGTTCTTC.

The chain recombines TRBV28 with TRBJ1-5; perhaps TRBD1 as D (5 bases). The CDR3 totals 15 residues. Germline CDR1 is MDHEN and CDR2 is SYDVKM. Trimming pared 8 bases from V and 0 bases from J, leaving 14 bases between. The CDR3 here is CASAGQRGSNQPQHF. DNA of the CDR3: TGTGCCAGCGCAGGTCAGAGGGGTAGCAATCAGCCCCAGCATTTT.

The V call is TRBV6-6, the J call TRBJ2-3, with 9 bases aligning to TRBD2. Looked up from germline, CDR1 is MNHNY and CDR2 is SVGAGI (reference sequence). The CDR3 totals 15 residues. The J segment lost 5 bases and the V segment lost 5 bases, leaving 8 bases of the junction unmatched. CDR3 region: CASSPSSGGQDTQYF. The DNA for the CDR3 is TGTGCCAGCAGTCCCTCAAGCGGGGGGCAAGATACGCAGTATTTT.

The rearrangement joins TRBV13 to TRBJ1-1, with D unclear. Germline CDR1 reads PRHDT; CDR2 reads FYEKMQ (reference sequence). V shed 5 bases and J shed 4 bases, with 11 bases lying between them. The CDR3 has 13 residues. CDR3 nucleotide sequence: TGTGCCAGCAGCCCTGCGCTAGGCACTGAAGCTTTCTTT. This gives the protein CASSPALGTEAFF.

J is TRBJ1-4 and V is TRBV4-1, with 7 bases aligning to TRBD1. Germline CDR1 reads MGHRA; CDR2 reads YSYEKL. The CDR3 length is 16 residues. V lost 3 bases, J lost 4 bases, and 8 bases stayed unmatched. The chain's CDR3 is CASSQAHRGSNEKLFF. In nucleotides, the CDR3 is TGCGCCAGCAGCCAGGCACACAGGGGAAGTAATGAAAAACTGTTTTTT.

This clone has only one observation. The V gene is TRBV4-3, the J gene TRBJ2-2; D possibly matches TRBD1 or TRBD2 (5 bases each). This CDR3 has 16 amino acids. Trimming removed 4 bases from V and 2 bases from J, with 14 bases in between. The germline CDR1 and CDR2 sequences are LGHNA and YSLEER. Here the CDR3 reads CASSPTARGNTGELFF. The CDR3 nucleotides read TGCGCCAGCAGCCCGACCGCGAGGGGAAACACCGGGGAGCTGTTTTTT.

V usage is TRBV19 and J usage is TRBJ2-7, with a tentative D call TRBD1 (6 bases). V shed 6 bases and J shed 2 bases, with 11 bases lying between them. CDR3 length: 13 amino acids. Germline V lookup: CDR1 LNHDA, CDR2 SQIVND (reference sequence). The CDR3 loop is CASSTTGPYEQYF. The CDR3 region has the DNA TGTGCCAGTAGCACCACAGGGCCCTACGAGCAGTACTTC.

This CDR3 reads CASSHAGGKATEAFF. CDR3 sequence (DNA): TGTGCCAGCAGCCACGCGGGGGGGAAAGCCACTGAAGCTTTCTTT. This sequence joins TRBV7-2 and TRBJ1-1; possible D gene TRBD1, 5 bases. Trimming cost V 5 bases and J 4 bases, with 17 bases left between them. CDR3 size: 15 residues. Germline-derived CDR1 and CDR2 are SGHTA and FQGNSA.

This clone was observed once. The V and J genes are TRBV14 and TRBJ1-6; D is perhaps TRBD1 (5 bases). Deletions cut 0 bases from V and 7 bases from J, with 7 bases between. The V gene's germline CDR1 is SGHDN and CDR2 FVKESK. The CDR3 is 14 residues long. The DNA of the CDR3 is TGTGCCAGCAGCCAAGAAGCAGGGAATTCACCCCTCCACTTT. Translated: CASSQEAGNSPLHF.

A single count supports this clone. The chain joins TRBV28 to TRBJ1-4, with D possibly matching TRBD1 (5 bases). Per the germline V gene, CDR1 is MDHEN and CDR2 is SYDVKM. Trimming removed 8 bases at V and 3 bases at J, with 16 bases between. This CDR3 has 15 residues. CDR3 amino acids: CASGVGDGANEKLFF. The CDR3 DNA sequence: TGTGCCAGCGGTGTGGGGGACGGAGCTAATGAAAAACTGTTTTTT. Looking up the rest from reference TRBV28 and TRBJ1-4 gives the full variable domain: DVKVTQSSRYLVKRTGEKVFLECVQDMDHENMFWYRQDPGLGLRLIYFSYDVKMKEKGDIPEGYSVSREKKERFSLILESASTNQTSMYLCASGVGDGANEKLFFGSGTQLSVL.